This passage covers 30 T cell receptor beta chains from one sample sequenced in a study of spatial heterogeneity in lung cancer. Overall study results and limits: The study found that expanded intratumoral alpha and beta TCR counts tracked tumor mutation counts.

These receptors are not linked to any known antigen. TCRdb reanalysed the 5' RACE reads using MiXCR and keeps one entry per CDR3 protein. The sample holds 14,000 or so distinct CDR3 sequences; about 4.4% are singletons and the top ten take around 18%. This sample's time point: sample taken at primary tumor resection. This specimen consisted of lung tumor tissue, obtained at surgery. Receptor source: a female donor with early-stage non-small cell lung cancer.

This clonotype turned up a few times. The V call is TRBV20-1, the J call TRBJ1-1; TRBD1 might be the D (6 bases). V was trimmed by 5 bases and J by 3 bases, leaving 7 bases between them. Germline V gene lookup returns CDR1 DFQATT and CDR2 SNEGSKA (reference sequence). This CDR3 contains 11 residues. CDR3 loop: CSASGDTEAFF. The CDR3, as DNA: TGCAGTGCTTCAGGGGACACTGAAGCTTTCTTT.

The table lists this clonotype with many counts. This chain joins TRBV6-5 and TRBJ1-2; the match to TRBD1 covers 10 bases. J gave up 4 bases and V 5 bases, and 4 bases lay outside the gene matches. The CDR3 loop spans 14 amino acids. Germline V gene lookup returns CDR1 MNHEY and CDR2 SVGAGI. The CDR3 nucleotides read TGTGCCAGCAGTCGGACAGGGGGTGGCTATGGCTACACCTTC. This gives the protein CASSRTGGGYGYTF.

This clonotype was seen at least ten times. The CDR3: CASSLGALRGVSSYEQYF. The CDR3 DNA reads as TGCGCCAGCAGCTTAGGCGCTTTGCGGGGGGTCAGCTCCTACGAGCAGTACTTC. The V and J genes are TRBV5-1 and TRBJ2-7; the match to TRBD2 covers 8 bases. CDR3 length equals 18 residues. Germline V CDR1 and CDR2: SGHRS, YFSETQ. Trimming cost V 2 bases and J 0 bases; bases outside gene matches: 13.

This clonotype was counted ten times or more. The CDR3 coding sequence is TGCGCCAGCAGCTGGGACGGCCAGGGTCCCCAGCATTTT. It codes for CASSWDGQGPQHF. V and J are TRBV5-1 and TRBJ1-5; possible D gene TRBD1, 5 bases. Germline CDR1 is SGHRS and CDR2 is YFSETQ. V was clipped by 3 bases and J by 10 bases, with 14 bases between them. CDR3 length: 13 amino acids.

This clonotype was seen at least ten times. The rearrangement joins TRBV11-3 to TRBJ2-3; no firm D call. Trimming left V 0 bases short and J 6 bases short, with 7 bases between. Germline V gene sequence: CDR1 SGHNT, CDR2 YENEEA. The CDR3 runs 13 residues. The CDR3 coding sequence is TGTGCCAGCAGCTTAGATCGGGTGGATACGCAGTATTTT. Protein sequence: CASSLDRVDTQYF. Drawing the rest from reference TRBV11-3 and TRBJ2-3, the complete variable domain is EAGVVQSPRYKIIEKKQPVAFWCNPISGHNTLYWYLQNLGQGPELLIRYENEEAVDDSQLPKDRFSAERLKGVDSTLKIQPAELGDSAVYLCASSLDRVDTQYFGPGTRLTVL.

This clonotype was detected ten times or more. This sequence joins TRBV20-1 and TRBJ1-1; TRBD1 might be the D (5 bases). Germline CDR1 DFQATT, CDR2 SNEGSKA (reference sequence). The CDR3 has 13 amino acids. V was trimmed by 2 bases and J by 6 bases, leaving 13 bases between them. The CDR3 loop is CSARLQAVPEAFF. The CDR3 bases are TGCAGTGCTAGATTACAGGCCGTACCTGAAGCTTTCTTT.

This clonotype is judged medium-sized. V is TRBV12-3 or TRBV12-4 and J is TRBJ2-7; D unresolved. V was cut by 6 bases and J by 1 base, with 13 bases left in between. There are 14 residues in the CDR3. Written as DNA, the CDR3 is TGTGCCAGCAGCCCACTTGGCCAGTCCTACGAGCAGTACTTC. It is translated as CASSPLGQSYEQYF.

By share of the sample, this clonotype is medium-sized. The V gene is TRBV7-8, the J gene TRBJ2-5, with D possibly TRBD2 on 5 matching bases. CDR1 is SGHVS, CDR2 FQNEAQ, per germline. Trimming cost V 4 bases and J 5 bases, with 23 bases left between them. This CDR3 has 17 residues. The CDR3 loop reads CASSSTDGLRGRETQYF. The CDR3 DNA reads TGTGCCAGCAGCTCGACGGACGGACTCCGCGGACGGGAGACCCAGTACTTC.

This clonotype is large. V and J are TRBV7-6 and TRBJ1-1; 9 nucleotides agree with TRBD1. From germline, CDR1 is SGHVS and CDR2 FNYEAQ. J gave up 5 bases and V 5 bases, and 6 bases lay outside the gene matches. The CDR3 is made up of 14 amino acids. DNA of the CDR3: TGTGCCAGCAGCCCTGGGACAGGGTGGACTGAAGCTTTCTTT. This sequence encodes CASSPGTGWTEAFF.

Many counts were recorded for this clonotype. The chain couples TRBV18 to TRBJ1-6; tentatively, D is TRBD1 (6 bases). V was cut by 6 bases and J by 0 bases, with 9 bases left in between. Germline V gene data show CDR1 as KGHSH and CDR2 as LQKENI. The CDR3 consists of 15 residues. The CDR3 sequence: CASSTDSSYNSPLHF. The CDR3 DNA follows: TGTGCCAGCTCCACGGACAGCTCCTATAATTCACCCCTCCACTTT.

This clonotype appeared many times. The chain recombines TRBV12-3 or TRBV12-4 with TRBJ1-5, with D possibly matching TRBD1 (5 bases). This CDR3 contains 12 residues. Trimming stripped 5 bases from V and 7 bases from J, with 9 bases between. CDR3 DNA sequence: TGTGCCAGCAGTCGGAGGGACCAGCCCCAGCATTTT. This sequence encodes CASSRRDQPQHF.

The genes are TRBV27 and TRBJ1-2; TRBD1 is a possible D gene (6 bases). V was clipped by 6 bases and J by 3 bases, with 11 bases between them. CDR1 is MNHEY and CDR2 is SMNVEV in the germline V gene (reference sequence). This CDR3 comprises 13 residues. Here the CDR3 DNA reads TGTGCCAGCAGGGCGGACAGCTACTATGGCTACACCTTC. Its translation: CASRADSYYGYTF.

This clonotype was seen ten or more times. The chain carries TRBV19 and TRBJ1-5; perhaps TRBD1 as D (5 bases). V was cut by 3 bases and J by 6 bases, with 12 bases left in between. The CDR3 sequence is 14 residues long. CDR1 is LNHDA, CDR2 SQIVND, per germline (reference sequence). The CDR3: CASSINLRGQPQHF. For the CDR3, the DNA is TGTGCCAGTAGTATTAATTTAAGGGGTCAGCCCCAGCATTTT.

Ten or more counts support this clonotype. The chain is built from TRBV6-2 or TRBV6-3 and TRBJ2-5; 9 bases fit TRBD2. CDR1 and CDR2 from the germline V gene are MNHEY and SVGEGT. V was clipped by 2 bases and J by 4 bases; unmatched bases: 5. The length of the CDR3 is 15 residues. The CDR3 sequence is CASSYLAGTRETQYF. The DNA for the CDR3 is TGTGCCAGCAGTTACCTAGCGGGGACTAGAGAGACCCAGTACTTC.

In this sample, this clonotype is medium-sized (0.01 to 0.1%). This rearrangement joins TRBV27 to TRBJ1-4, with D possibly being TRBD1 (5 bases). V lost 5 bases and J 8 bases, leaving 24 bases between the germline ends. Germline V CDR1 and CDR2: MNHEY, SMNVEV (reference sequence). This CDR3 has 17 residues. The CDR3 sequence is CASSAGHGRARDEKLFF. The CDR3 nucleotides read TGTGCCAGCAGTGCCGGACATGGGCGGGCAAGAGACGAAAAACTGTTTTTT.

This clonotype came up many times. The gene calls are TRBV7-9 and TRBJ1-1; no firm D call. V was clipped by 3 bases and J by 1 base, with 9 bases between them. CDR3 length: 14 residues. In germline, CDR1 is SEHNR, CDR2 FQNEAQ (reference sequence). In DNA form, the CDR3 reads TGTGCCAGCAGCTTCCTAACGGGGAACACTGAAGCTTTCTTT. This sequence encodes CASSFLTGNTEAFF.

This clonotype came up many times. DNA of the CDR3: TGCGCCAGCAGCTTACCGACAGGGCGTAACGAGCAGTACTTC. This translates into CASSLPTGRNEQYF. The chain links TRBV5-1 to TRBJ2-7; TRBD1 agrees at 7 bases. The J segment lost 5 bases and the V segment lost 2 bases, leaving 7 bases of the junction unmatched. The CDR3 runs to 14 residues. Germline loops: CDR1 SGHRS, CDR2 YFSETQ.

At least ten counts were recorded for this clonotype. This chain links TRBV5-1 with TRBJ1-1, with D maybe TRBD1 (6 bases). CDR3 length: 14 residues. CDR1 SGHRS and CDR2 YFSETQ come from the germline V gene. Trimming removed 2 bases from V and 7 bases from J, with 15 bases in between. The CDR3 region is CASSLLTGIGEAFF. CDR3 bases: TGCGCCAGCAGCTTATTGACAGGTATCGGTGAAGCTTTCTTT.

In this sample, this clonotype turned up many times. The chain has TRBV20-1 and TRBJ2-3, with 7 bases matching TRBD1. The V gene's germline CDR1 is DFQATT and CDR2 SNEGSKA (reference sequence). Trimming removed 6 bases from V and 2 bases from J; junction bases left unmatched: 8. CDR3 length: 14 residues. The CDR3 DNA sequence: TGCAGTGCCCGGGACAGAGGCTACACAGATACGCAGTATTTT. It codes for CSARDRGYTDTQYF.

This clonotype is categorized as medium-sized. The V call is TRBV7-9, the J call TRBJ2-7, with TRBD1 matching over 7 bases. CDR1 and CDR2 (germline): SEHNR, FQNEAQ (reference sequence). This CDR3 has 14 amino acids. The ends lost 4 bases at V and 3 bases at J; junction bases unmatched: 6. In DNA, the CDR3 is TGTGCCAGCAGCTCACCACAGGGGAGCTACGAGCAGTACTTC. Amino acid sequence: CASSSPQGSYEQYF.

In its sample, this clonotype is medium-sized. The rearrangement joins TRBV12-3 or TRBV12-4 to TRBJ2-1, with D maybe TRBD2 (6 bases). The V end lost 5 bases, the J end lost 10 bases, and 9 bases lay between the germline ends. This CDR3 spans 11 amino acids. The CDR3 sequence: CASSPRGEQFF. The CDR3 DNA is TGTGCCAGCAGTCCTCGGGGGGAGCAGTTCTTC.

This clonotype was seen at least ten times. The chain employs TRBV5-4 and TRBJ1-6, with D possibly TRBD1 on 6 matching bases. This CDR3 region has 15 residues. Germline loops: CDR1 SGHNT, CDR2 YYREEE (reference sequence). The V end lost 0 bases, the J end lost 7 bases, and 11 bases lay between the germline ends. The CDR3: CASSLDQGPNSPLHF. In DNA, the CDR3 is TGTGCCAGCAGCTTGGACCAGGGGCCAAATTCACCCCTCCACTTT.

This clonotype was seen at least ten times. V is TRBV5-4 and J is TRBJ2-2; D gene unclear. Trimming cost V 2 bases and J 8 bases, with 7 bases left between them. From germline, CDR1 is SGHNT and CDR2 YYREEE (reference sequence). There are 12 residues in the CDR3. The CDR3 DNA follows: TGTGCCAGCAGCTTTTTGGATGGGGAGCTGTTTTTT. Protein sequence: CASSFLDGELFF.

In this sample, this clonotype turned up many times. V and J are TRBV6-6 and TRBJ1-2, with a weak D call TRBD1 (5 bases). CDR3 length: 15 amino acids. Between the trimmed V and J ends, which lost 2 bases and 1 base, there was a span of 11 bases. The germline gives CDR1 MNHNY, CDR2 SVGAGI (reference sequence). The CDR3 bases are TGTGCCAGCAGTTACCCCGGACACATTAACTATGGCTACACCTTC. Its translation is CASSYPGHINYGYTF.

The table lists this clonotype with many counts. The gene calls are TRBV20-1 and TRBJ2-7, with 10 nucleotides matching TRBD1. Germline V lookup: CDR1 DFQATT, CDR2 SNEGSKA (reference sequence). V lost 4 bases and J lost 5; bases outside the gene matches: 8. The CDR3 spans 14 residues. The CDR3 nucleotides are TGCAGTGCTAATCCGGGACAGGGGTTTAACGAGCAGTACTTC. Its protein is CSANPGQGFNEQYF.

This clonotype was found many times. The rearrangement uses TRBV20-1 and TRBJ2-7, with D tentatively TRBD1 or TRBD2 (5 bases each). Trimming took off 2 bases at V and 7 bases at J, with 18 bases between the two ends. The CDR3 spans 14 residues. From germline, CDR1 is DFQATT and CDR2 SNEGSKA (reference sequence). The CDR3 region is CSARSGTRDGEQYF. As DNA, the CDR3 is TGCAGTGCTAGATCCGGGACCCGGGACGGGGAGCAGTACTTC.

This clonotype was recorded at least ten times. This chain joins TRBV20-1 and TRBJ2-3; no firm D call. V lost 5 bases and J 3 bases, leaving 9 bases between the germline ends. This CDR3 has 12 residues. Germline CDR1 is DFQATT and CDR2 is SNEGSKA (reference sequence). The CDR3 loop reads CSALAWTDTQYF. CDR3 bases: TGCAGTGCTCTGGCTTGGACAGATACGCAGTATTTT.

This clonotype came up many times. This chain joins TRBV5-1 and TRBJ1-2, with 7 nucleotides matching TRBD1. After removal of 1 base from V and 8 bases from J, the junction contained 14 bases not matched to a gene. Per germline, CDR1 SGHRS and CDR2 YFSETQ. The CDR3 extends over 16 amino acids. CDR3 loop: CASSLLVAGGVEGYTF. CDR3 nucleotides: TGCGCCAGCAGCTTGCTCGTCGCAGGGGGAGTGGAAGGCTACACCTTC. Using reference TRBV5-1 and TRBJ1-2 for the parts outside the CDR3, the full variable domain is KAGVTQTPRYLIKTRGQQVTLSCSPISGHRSVSWYQQTPGQGLQFLFEYFSETQRNKGNFPGRFSGRQFSNSRSEMNVSTLELGDSALYLCASSLLVAGGVEGYTFGSGTRLTVV.

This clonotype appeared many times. CDR3 sequence (DNA): TGCAGCGTTGACAGGGGCCAGACTGAAGCTTTCTTT. It specifies CSVDRGQTEAFF. The genes are TRBV29-1 and TRBJ1-1; D possibly corresponds to TRBD1 (6 bases). Germline V CDR1 and CDR2: SQVTM, ANQGSEA. With 3 bases removed from V and 5 bases from J, the gap between germline ends came to 10 bases. This CDR3 comprises 12 residues.

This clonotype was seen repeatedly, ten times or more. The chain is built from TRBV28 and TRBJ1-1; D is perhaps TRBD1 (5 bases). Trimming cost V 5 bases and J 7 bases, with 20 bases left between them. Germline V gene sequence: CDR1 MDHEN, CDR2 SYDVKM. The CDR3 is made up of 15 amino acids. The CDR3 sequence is CASSPLEQGSFEAFF. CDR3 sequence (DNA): TGTGCCAGCAGTCCCCTCGAGCAGGGTAGCTTTGAAGCTTTCTTT.